This T cell receptor (beta chain) stems from a study of technical replicates of blood from a few donors. The junction had 8 bases not matched to a gene; V was cut back by 5 bases and J by 0 bases. The CDR3 has 18 amino acids. Per the germline V gene, CDR1 is MDHEN and CDR2 is SYDVKM. This clone was counted a single time. Using immunoSEQ multiplex PCR, the repertoire was profiled, and TCRdb retains in-frame clones only, with some absent. The sample lists over 10,000 clones, more than 85% occurring once. The specimen sequenced was PBMCs. The rearrangement joins TRBV28 to TRBJ2-6; TRBD1 aligns across 9 bases. This TCR derives from a human donor in good health. The CDR3 DNA follows: TGTGCCAGCAGTCCGGTACAGGGGGCGAGCTCTGGGGCCAACGTCCTGACTTTC. Amino acids: CASSPVQGASSGANVLTF.